These 17 T cell receptor beta chains originate from one sample sequenced in a study of CD8 T cells in Susac syndrome. Random hexamers served to reverse transcribe about 0.5 to 1 ug RNA. One entry per CDR3 protein, called by TCRdb with MiXCR from the immunoSEQ multiplex PCR reads. The table lists some 110,000 distinct CDR3 sequences, approximately 93% of them singletons, with approximately 0.097% in the top ten. The sequencing input was CD4+ T cells from PBMCs. The receptors were sampled from a human donor with multiple sclerosis.

The CDR3: CASRIVRSYEQYF. CDR3 in DNA: TGTGCCAGCCGTATCGTCAGATCTTACGAGCAGTACTTC. The gene calls are TRBV6-2 or TRBV6-3 and TRBJ2-7; D gene ambiguous. Per germline, CDR1 MNHEY and CDR2 SVGEGT. Trimming removed 8 bases from V and 4 bases from J, with 15 bases in between. The CDR3 is made up of 13 amino acids.

The gene calls are TRBV28 and TRBJ2-1, with 14 bases identical to TRBD2. This CDR3 has 16 residues. V gave up 6 bases and J gave up 8 bases; unmatched junction bases: 9. Germline V gene data show CDR1 as MDHEN and CDR2 as SYDVKM. The CDR3 loop is CASSHLGTSGGYEQFF. CDR3 DNA sequence: TGTGCCAGCAGCCACTTGGGGACTAGCGGGGGTTATGAGCAGTTCTTC.

The gene calls are TRBV6-1 and TRBJ1-2, with 8 bases that match TRBD1. The germline gives CDR1 MNHNS, CDR2 SASEGT. Trimming cost V 3 bases and J 7 bases; bases outside gene matches: 10. The CDR3 loop spans 15 amino acids. The DNA of the CDR3 is TGTGCCAGCAGTGATCCAGGACAGGGACCCTCTGGCTACACCTTC. Translation gives CASSDPGQGPSGYTF.

The rearrangement uses TRBV4-1 and TRBJ1-1; 9 nucleotides match TRBD1. The CDR3 spans 16 residues. Germline V gene sequence: CDR1 MGHRA, CDR2 YSYEKL. V lost 3 bases and J lost 1; bases outside the gene matches: 6. CDR3: CASSQFPGQGNTEAFF. The CDR3 nucleotides read TGCGCCAGCAGCCAGTTTCCGGGACAGGGGAACACTGAAGCTTTCTTT.

This clonotype has a single count. This chain uses TRBV3-1 with TRBJ1-2; D is undetermined. With 4 bases removed from V and 5 bases from J, the gap between germline ends came to 11 bases. Germline V lookup: CDR1 LGHDT, CDR2 YNNKEL (reference sequence). This CDR3 is built from 13 residues. The CDR3 DNA reads TGTGCCAGCAGCCGAGGCAATCCGTATGGCTACACCTTC. Protein: CASSRGNPYGYTF. The entire variable domain, with the rest obtained from reference TRBV3-1 and TRBJ1-2, is as follows: DTAVSQTPKYLVTQMGNDKSIKCEQNLGHDTMYWYKQDSKKFLKIMFSYNNKELIINETVPNRFSPKSPDKAHLNLHINSLELGDSAVYFCASSRGNPYGYTFGSGTRLTVV.

The rearrangement links TRBV7-8 to TRBJ2-2; D uncertain. The CDR3 runs 15 residues. With 2 bases removed from V and 0 bases from J, the gap between germline ends came to 7 bases. The V gene's germline CDR1 is SGHVS and CDR2 FQNEAQ. CDR3 residues: CASSLSSANTGELFF. The CDR3 DNA sequence: TGTGCCAGCAGCTTAAGTTCTGCGAACACCGGGGAGCTGTTTTTT.

This chain uses TRBV30 with TRBJ1-6, with D tentatively TRBD1 (5 bases). Germline loops: CDR1 GTSNPN, CDR2 SVGIG (reference sequence). The CDR3 is made up of 13 amino acids. Trimming cost V 0 bases and J 12 bases, with 12 bases left between them. Written as DNA, the CDR3 is TGTGCCTGGAGTGTACAGGTGGGAAAACCCCTCCACTTT. Its protein product is CAWSVQVGKPLHF.

This chain joins TRBV9 and TRBJ2-7; no clear D. This CDR3 is 15 amino acids long. Germline CDR1 reads SGDLS; CDR2 reads YYNGEE. The V end was cut by 4 bases, the J end by 3 bases, with 17 bases between. In DNA form, the CDR3 reads TGTGCCAGCAGCCCGCCCGGGCGGCCGCTCTACGAGCAGTACTTC. Protein sequence: CASSPPGRPLYEQYF.

V and J are TRBV19 and TRBJ1-5; possibly TRBD1 for D (6 bases). The CDR3 length is 16 residues. V lost 3 bases to trimming and J lost 0 bases, with 12 bases between them. Germline values: CDR1 LNHDA, CDR2 SQIVND (reference sequence). The CDR3 DNA is TGTGCCAGTAGTATCGGGGGGGCCGATAGCAATCAGCCCCAGCATTTT. Encoded protein: CASSIGGADSNQPQHF.

The V and J genes are TRBV2 and TRBJ2-2; a weak D match, TRBD2 (5 bases). The V and J ends lost 6 bases and 0 bases respectively, with 14 bases between them. The CDR3 consists of 16 residues. Germline V gene sequence: CDR1 SNHLY, CDR2 FYNNEI. The CDR3: CASRISASPNTGELFF. CDR3 sequence (DNA): TGTGCCAGCAGAATCTCGGCTAGCCCGAACACCGGGGAGCTGTTTTTT.

In its sample, this clonotype was seen once. The genes are TRBV29-1 and TRBJ2-3, with 8 bases lining up with TRBD2. The V gene's germline CDR1 is SQVTM and CDR2 ANQGSEA. Germline trimming cut 6 bases from V and 6 bases from J; bases unmatched to any gene: 11. The CDR3 loop spans 14 amino acids. This CDR3 reads CSVRLAGIGDTQYF. CDR3 nucleotide sequence: TGCAGCGTGCGGCTAGCGGGCATCGGTGATACGCAGTATTTT.

The V and J genes are TRBV12-3 or TRBV12-4 and TRBJ1-3; 9 positions match TRBD1. CDR3 length: 16 amino acids. V trimming: 4 bases; J trimming: 4 bases; junction bases outside the gene matches: 8. DNA of the CDR3: TGTGCCAGCAGTTCCCACAGGGGGCTAGCGGGAAACACCATATATTTT. It encodes CASSSHRGLAGNTIYF.

This chain links TRBV3-1 with TRBJ1-6, with 10 nucleotides matching TRBD1. Losses at the gene ends were 5 bases for V and 10 bases for J; bases not matched to a gene: 8. This CDR3 contains 15 residues. CDR1 and CDR2 from the germline V gene are LGHDT and YNNKEL (reference sequence). The CDR3 nucleotides read TGTGCCAGCAGCTCCAGGACAGGGGGTGACTCACCCCTCCACTTT. Translated: CASSSRTGGDSPLHF.

The chain combines TRBV5-6 with TRBJ1-4; tentatively, D is TRBD1 (5 bases). The CDR3 has 14 amino acids. Germline CDR1 reads SGHDT; CDR2 reads YYEEEE. V was clipped by 4 bases and J by 5 bases, with 12 bases between them. CDR3 sequence reads: CASSLQALNEKLFF. The CDR3 DNA reads TGTGCCAGCAGCCTACAGGCGCTGAATGAAAAACTGTTTTTT.

V and J are TRBV6-5 and TRBJ1-1; 9 bases match TRBD1. There are 13 residues in the CDR3. From germline, CDR1 is MNHEY and CDR2 SVGAGI. Trimming took 5 bases from V and 8 from J; bases not matched to a gene: 6. The CDR3 sequence is CASSLDRGFEAFF. CDR3 DNA sequence: TGTGCCAGCAGTCTGGACAGGGGTTTCGAAGCTTTCTTT.

V and J are TRBV7-9 and TRBJ1-3, with a possible D match to TRBD1 (5 bases). The V gene lost 1 base and the J gene lost 0 bases, with 13 bases spanning the gap. Germline V CDR1 and CDR2: SEHNR, FQNEAQ (reference sequence). This CDR3 has 17 residues. This chain's CDR3 is CASSLGVGAASGNTIYF. Here the CDR3 DNA reads TGTGCCAGCAGCTTAGGAGTTGGGGCGGCCTCTGGAAACACCATATATTTT.

The V call is TRBV20-1, the J call TRBJ1-1; a weak D match, TRBD1 (6 bases). Germline CDR1 and CDR2: DFQATT and SNEGSKA (reference sequence). The germline V and J ends were trimmed by 3 bases and 1 base, with 12 bases remaining between them. The CDR3 sequence is 14 residues long. CDR3: CSARPGHTNTEAFF. For the CDR3, the DNA is TGCAGTGCTAGGCCGGGACATACGAACACTGAAGCTTTCTTT.